One sample yielded the 29 T cell receptor beta chains listed below, sequenced in a study of cytomegalovirus exposure and HLA in healthy donors (dated by TCRdb to about 2017). The method behind the library was the immunoSEQ multiplex PCR assay. For the multiplex PCR, a mixture combining 60 forward primers for TCR Vbeta segments and 13 reverse primers for TCR Jbeta segments was used. The table was pulled from immuneACCESS by TCRdb, which kept in-frame rearrangements only. Such tables lose some clones; where checked, under half of the loss comes from unresolved V genes, and the rest has no known cause. A total of roughly 180,000 clones appear in this sample, around 83% of them only once. The ten largest clones take up around 1.2% of the sample. Sequencing input: PBMCs. The origin of the receptors is a girl under 10 years old in good health and CMV-seropositive.

The chain carries TRBV19 and TRBJ2-2; the match to TRBD1 covers 7 bases. Germline V gene data show CDR1 as LNHDA and CDR2 as SQIVND (reference sequence). J lost 4 bases, V lost 3 bases, and 8 bases had no gene match. The CDR3 consists of 16 residues. The CDR3 DNA is TGTGCCAGTAGTATCCGAGACAGGGTCAGCACCGGGGAGCTGTTTTTT. The encoded protein is CASSIRDRVSTGELFF.

The sample holds one count of this clone. The chain joins TRBV4-1 to TRBJ2-7; possibly TRBD2 for D (6 bases). V lost 3 bases and J lost 6, with 15 bases in between. In germline, CDR1 is MGHRA, CDR2 YSYEKL. The CDR3 loop spans 14 amino acids. CDR3 sequence reads: CASSQTGPGGEQYF. The CDR3 DNA reads TGCGCCAGCAGCCAGACTGGACCCGGGGGCGAGCAGTACTTC.

V usage is TRBV6-1 and J usage is TRBJ2-1, with D hard to call. CDR1 MNHNS and CDR2 SASEGT come from the germline V gene. Between the trimmed V and J ends, which lost 6 bases and 10 bases, there was a span of 16 bases. This CDR3 comprises 13 residues. Written as DNA, the CDR3 is TGTGCCAGCAGCCCCCTCCTGGCGGCGGAGCAGTTCTTC. Protein sequence: CASSPLLAAEQFF.

The rearrangement uses TRBV28 and TRBJ1-2, with D perhaps matching TRBD1 (5 bases). CDR3 length: 15 residues. CDR1 and CDR2 (germline): MDHEN, SYDVKM. Trimming took off 2 bases at V and 8 bases at J, with 18 bases between the two ends. The CDR3 loop reads CASSLGAANPWGYTF. The CDR3 DNA reads as TGTGCCAGCAGTTTAGGGGCAGCCAACCCCTGGGGCTACACCTTC.

This rearrangement joins TRBV11-3 to TRBJ1-1; D is perhaps TRBD1 (5 bases). The CDR3 totals 14 residues. Trimming left V 5 bases short and J 11 bases short, with 21 bases between. CDR1 and CDR2 from the germline V gene are SGHNT and YENEEA. The CDR3 DNA follows: TGTGCCAGCAGCCCCCCGTGGAGTGGGGGGTGGGCTTTCTTT. Residues: CASSPPWSGGWAFF.

V usage is TRBV4-2 and J usage is TRBJ2-5; 8 nucleotides align to TRBD1. TRBJ2-7 explains the end of the DNA better; the J call may be wrong. The germline gives CDR1 LGHNA, CDR2 YNFKEQ. CDR3 length: 16 residues. The CDR3 region is CASSTTLTGATYEQYF. The CDR3 bases are TGTGCCAGCAGCACGACCTTGACAGGGGCCACCTACGAGCAGTACTTC.

V is TRBV7-9 and J is TRBJ1-1; 8 nucleotides agree with TRBD1. Germline V CDR1 and CDR2: SEHNR, FQNEAQ (reference sequence). The CDR3 loop spans 16 amino acids. The J segment lost 1 base and the V segment lost 4 bases, leaving 8 bases of the junction unmatched. CDR3 amino acids: CASSSPNGTGNTEAFF. As DNA, the CDR3 is TGTGCCAGCAGCTCACCCAACGGGACAGGGAACACTGAAGCTTTCTTT.

This rearrangement joins TRBV5-1 to TRBJ2-5; D perhaps matches TRBD2 (6 bases). CDR3 length: 13 residues. Germline V gene sequence: CDR1 SGHRS, CDR2 YFSETQ. V shed 5 bases and J shed 1 base, with 9 bases lying between them. The CDR3 DNA reads TGCGCCAGCAGGCGGGGCAGCCAAGAGACCCAGTACTTC. Translated, it gives CASRRGSQETQYF.

V usage is TRBV25-1 and J usage is TRBJ2-1; D is possibly TRBD2 (7 bases). CDR1 and CDR2 from the germline V gene are MGHDK and SYGVNS. The germline V and J ends were trimmed by 4 bases and 16 bases, with 14 bases remaining between them. This CDR3 has 11 residues. CDR3 in DNA: TGTGCCAGCAGTGGGGGGGGCGAATCCTTCTTC. Its protein is CASSGGGESFF.

CDR3 protein: CASSFRGNSETQYF. CDR3 coding DNA: TGTGCCAGCAGTTTCCGGGGTAACTCGGAGACCCAGTACTTC. J is TRBJ2-5 and V is TRBV27; the D gene is possibly TRBD2 (5 bases). The CDR3 is 14 amino acids. V shed 3 bases and J shed 5 bases, with 13 bases lying between them. Germline CDR1 and CDR2: MNHEY and SMNVEV (reference sequence).

The chain is built from TRBV19 and TRBJ2-5; 8 nucleotides align to TRBD2. Germline CDR1 is LNHDA and CDR2 is SQIVND (reference sequence). The CDR3 is 15 amino acids. Losses at the gene ends were 5 bases for V and 2 bases for J; bases not matched to a gene: 7. CDR3 sequence (DNA): TGTGCCAGTAGTTTGCGGGAGGACACTCAAGAGACCCAGTACTTC. Protein: CASSLREDTQETQYF.

This chain links TRBV28 with TRBJ2-3; TRBD2 matches 16 bases. CDR3 length: 20 amino acids. Germline V gene lookup returns CDR1 MDHEN and CDR2 SYDVKM. Unmatched junction bases numbered 16, after V lost 3 bases and J lost 7 bases. For the CDR3, the DNA is TGTGCCAGCAGTTTGGCCGGGACTAGCGGGGGGGGCCATTCACGTAATACGCAGTATTTT. Translated: CASSLAGTSGGGHSRNTQYF.

The chain couples TRBV19 to TRBJ1-2, with D uncertain. The CDR3 consists of 16 residues. Trimming pared 7 bases from V and 8 bases from J, leaving 26 bases between. From germline, CDR1 is LNHDA and CDR2 SQIVND (reference sequence). The CDR3 spells CASTTILEGGLGGYTF. The CDR3, as DNA: TGTGCCAGTACCACCATTTTGGAGGGCGGATTAGGGGGCTACACCTTC.

The gene calls are TRBV9 and TRBJ1-1; the match to TRBD1 covers 10 bases. The germline V gene encodes CDR1 SGDLS and CDR2 YYNGEE. After removal of 3 bases from V and 5 bases from J, the junction contained 10 bases not matched to a gene. The length of the CDR3 is 16 residues. In DNA form, the CDR3 reads TGTGCCAGCAGCGGGGGGGGGACAGGGGCAGGAACTGAAGCTTTCTTT. This encodes CASSGGGTGAGTEAFF.

This clone was detected once. The chain couples TRBV28 to TRBJ1-1; TRBD1 agrees at 12 bases. The germline CDR1 and CDR2 sequences are MDHEN and SYDVKM. Trimming removed 6 bases from V and 0 bases from J; junction bases left unmatched: 8. This CDR3 has 17 residues. For the CDR3, the DNA is TGTGCCAGCAGACACCCGGGACAGGGGGCCCTGAACACTGAAGCTTTCTTT. It translates to CASRHPGQGALNTEAFF.

The chain recombines TRBV7-9 with TRBJ2-1; D is ambiguous. Trimming pared 4 bases from V and 4 bases from J, leaving 14 bases between. The CDR3 is 15 amino acids. CDR1 is SEHNR and CDR2 is FQNEAQ in the germline V gene (reference sequence). CDR3 coding DNA: TGTGCCAGCAGCTCCCGGGTCTTACTATACAATGAGCAGTTCTTC. It encodes CASSSRVLLYNEQFF. The full variable domain, completed using reference TRBV7-9 and TRBJ2-1, is DTGVSQNPRHKITKRGQNVTFRCDPISEHNRLYWYRQTLGQGPEFLTYFQNEAQLEKSRLLSDRFSAERPKGSFSTLEIQRTEQGDSAMYLCASSSRVLLYNEQFFGPGTRLTVL.

The rearrangement uses TRBV28 and TRBJ2-7; D is perhaps TRBD2 (5 bases). V lost 6 bases, J lost 1 base, and 10 bases lay in between. The germline gives CDR1 MDHEN, CDR2 SYDVKM. The CDR3 sequence is 13 residues long. The CDR3 here is CASRIGLSYEQYF. The CDR3 DNA is TGTGCCAGCAGAATAGGACTTTCCTACGAGCAGTACTTC.

This clone was seen only a few times. The junction shows a germline mismatch at one end, possibly a read error. The chain combines TRBV6-6 with TRBJ1-1; perhaps TRBD1 as D (6 bases). The CDR3 is 11 residues long. Germline assignment: CDR1 MNHNY and CDR2 SVGAGI (reference sequence). The CDR3 bases are TGTGCCAGCAGTTTCAGACAGGCGTTAGCCTTT. Its protein is CASSFRQALAF.

The chain uses TRBV30 and TRBJ1-2; 11 bases are a match to TRBD1. The V gene's germline CDR1 is GTSNPN and CDR2 SVGIG (reference sequence). The CDR3 extends over 15 amino acids. CDR3 residues: CALEEDRGPVYGYTF. In nucleotides, the CDR3 is TGTGCTTTGGAAGAGGACAGGGGGCCTGTCTATGGCTACACCTTC.

The genes are TRBV25-1 and TRBJ2-5; 7 nucleotides match TRBD2. The J call may be incorrect, as the DNA end agrees better with TRBJ2-7. CDR3 length: 15 amino acids. From germline, CDR1 is MGHDK and CDR2 SYGVNS. CDR3 residues: CASSAPPQRDYEQYF. The CDR3 DNA reads as TGTGCCAGCAGTGCACCACCTCAGCGGGACTACGAGCAGTACTTC.

V usage is TRBV11-3 and J usage is TRBJ1-1; TRBD1 is a possible D gene (5 bases). The CDR3 spans 17 residues. The germline CDR1 and CDR2 sequences are SGHNT and YENEEA. V was clipped by 6 bases and J by 2 bases, with 22 bases between them. CDR3 sequence: CASRQTRGGRGNTEAFF. CDR3 nucleotides: TGTGCCAGCAGACAAACGAGGGGCGGGAGGGGAAACACTGAAGCTTTCTTT.

The V call is TRBV9, the J call TRBJ2-7; TRBD1 matches 10 bases. The V and J ends lost 3 bases and 5 bases, in that order; junction bases with no gene match: 11. This CDR3 comprises 16 residues. Germline CDR1 and CDR2: SGDLS and YYNGEE. The CDR3 spells CASSGGTGEFINEQYF. The CDR3 nucleotides read TGTGCCAGCAGCGGGGGGACAGGGGAATTCATCAACGAGCAGTACTTC.

The rearrangement joins TRBV11-3 to TRBJ1-1; D gene uncertain. Germline lookup yields CDR1 SGHNT and CDR2 YENEEA. CDR3 length: 10 amino acids. V shed 8 bases and J shed 10 bases, with 11 bases lying between them. In nucleotides, the CDR3 is TGTGCCAGCCTAGCACGGGTAGCTTTCTTT. Its protein product is CASLARVAFF.

V gene TRBV4-1 combines with J gene TRBJ2-1; D may be TRBD2 (6 bases). Germline assignment: CDR1 MGHRA and CDR2 YSYEKL. Trimming left V 0 bases short and J 7 bases short, with 16 bases between. The CDR3 is 16 residues long. The CDR3 here is CASSQESSGRWNEQFF. The CDR3 DNA reads TGCGCCAGCAGCCAAGAGTCCAGCGGGCGTTGGAATGAGCAGTTCTTC.

The DNA of the CDR3 is TGTGCCAGCAGTGAAGTCCGGGAGGGAGATGAATATGGCTACACCTTC. As protein: CASSEVREGDEYGYTF. The V gene is TRBV27, the J gene TRBJ1-2; D unresolved. Deletions cut 5 bases from V and 5 bases from J, with 21 bases between. Germline CDR1 is MNHEY and CDR2 is SMNVEV (reference sequence). The CDR3 is 16 amino acids.

This clone has a single count. This sequence joins TRBV7-6 and TRBJ2-6, with TRBD2 matching over 7 bases. Germline V gene data show CDR1 as SGHVS and CDR2 as FNYEAQ. The CDR3 is made up of 16 amino acids. The ends lost 1 base at V and 2 bases at J; junction bases unmatched: 2. The CDR3: CASSLVGGAGANVLTF. The DNA of the CDR3 is TGTGCCAGCAGCTTAGTGGGGGGGGCTGGGGCCAACGTCCTGACTTTC.

V and J are TRBV6-5 and TRBJ2-5, with a weak D call TRBD2 (6 bases). The last part of the DNA fits TRBJ2-7 better; the J call may be wrong. CDR1 and CDR2 (germline): MNHEY, SVGAGI. The CDR3 has 15 residues. CDR3 nucleotide sequence: TGTGCCAGCAGCCCTAACGGGAGTGGGTCCTACGAGCAGTACTTC. Its protein product is CASSPNGSGSYEQYF.

CDR3 bases: TGTGCCTGGAGTGTACTTCCTAAACCGTACCAAGAGACCCAGTACTTC. It yields the protein CAWSVLPKPYQETQYF. This chain uses TRBV30 with TRBJ2-5; D not certain. CDR1 is GTSNPN and CDR2 is SVGIG in the germline V gene (reference sequence). This CDR3 region has 16 residues. V was clipped by 0 bases and J by 0 bases, with 14 bases between them.

This clone was found a few times. The chain is built from TRBV5-1 and TRBJ1-5, with TRBD1 as a possible D gene (6 bases). Germline values: CDR1 SGHRS, CDR2 YFSETQ. This CDR3 has 14 residues. Trimming took 0 bases from V and 4 from J, leaving 8 bases between them. The CDR3 DNA reads as TGCGCCAGCAGCTTGGGGGACACGAATCAGCCCCAGCATTTT. Protein sequence: CASSLGDTNQPQHF.